The rows below give T cell receptor beta chains drawn from one sample of a study of blood T cell repertoires in COVID-19. The method was immunoSEQ multiplex PCR; TCRdb's version includes in-frame clones alone and lacks a portion of them. This table holds about 220,000 clones, 85% found once. Sample: peripheral blood. These receptors were obtained from a woman between 65 and 79 years old with COVID-19, enrolled during active disease. The conserved cysteine and the conserved F or W are not part of the CDR3 here. Some rows have no size entry. The others give once, few or many, or a class for an expanded clone.

TRBV6-2/TRBV6-3	.	TRBJ2-7	ASSYPTITYEQY
TRBV18	few	TRBJ1-2	ASSPNTGARNYGYT
TRBV6-4	.	TRBJ2-5	ASSSGETQY
TRBV7-2	.	TRBJ1-3	ASSLAGGQSGNTIY
TRBV24-1	.	TRBJ2-1	ATSDFPDNEQF
TRBV9	.	TRBJ1-2	ASSDSGGYGYT
TRBV9	.	TRBJ2-1	ASSETSGTHNEQF
TRBV5-6	.	TRBJ2-3	ASSAGLASTDTQY
TRBV5-6	.	TRBJ1-2	ASSPHRGYFYGYT
TRBV6-2/TRBV6-3	few	TRBJ2-7	ASSSAGLAVYEQY
TRBV19	.	TRBJ1-1	ASSIAGGIGEAF
TRBV19	.	TRBJ2-7	ASSRLGEGPYEQY
TRBV7-3	.	TRBJ2-3	ASSLAAGRADTQY
TRBV7-6	.	TRBJ1-6	ASSLAAAGQQVNSPLH
TRBV27	.	TRBJ1-1	ASSFQGLSNTEAF
TRBV4-1	few	TRBJ2-7	ASSQGAGGTYEQY
TRBV6-5	.	TRBJ1-1	ASIGRDGGFAEAF
TRBV7-2	.	TRBJ2-3	ASSLTSGSLDTQY
TRBV7-2	.	TRBJ2-2	ASSLRGLETGELF
TRBV9	many	TRBJ2-1	ASSVDAGGLVQF
TRBV10-3	.	TRBJ2-1	AISPGLDNEQF
TRBV4-2	.	TRBJ2-7	ASSQTRQGAPYEQY
TRBV5-4	.	TRBJ1-2	ASSRTGGGHYGYT
TRBV9	.	TRBJ1-2	ASSVDPTEISYGYT
TRBV7-3	.	TRBJ2-1	ASSLSLSGAGREQF
TRBV19	once	TRBJ2-3	ASSPRTRISTDTQY
TRBV11-1	once	TRBJ2-2	ASSFRGPNTGELF
TRBV12-3/TRBV12-4	.	TRBJ1-2	ASSLQGIGSYT
TRBV24-1	.	TRBJ1-1	ATSDAQGTITEAF
TRBV28	.	TRBJ1-2	ASQTSRYGYT
TRBV13	.	TRBJ1-1	ASSLGKGQGVREAF
TRBV4-3	.	TRBJ2-1	ASSQGTSGGARNEQF
TRBV5-4	.	TRBJ1-3	ASSRRQGSPGNTIY
TRBV2	.	TRBJ1-6	ASSDGTGYSPLH
TRBV3-1/TRBV3-2	few	TRBJ1-2	ASSQRQGRDYGYT